Below, 21 T cell receptor beta chains from the same sample are listed, as sequenced in a study of OX40 agonist ivuxolimab in advanced cancers. Sequencing used immunoSEQ multiplex PCR; TCRdb keeps in-frame clones, though not all of them. The data contain some 20,000 clones, about 93% of them singletons. The sequencing here drew on CD4+ or CD8+ T cells sorted from blood, taken in a trial of the OX40 agonist ivuxolimab. Every receptor here comes from an adult with an advanced solid tumor such as melanoma, head and neck, liver or kidney cancer.

The chain links TRBV27 to TRBJ2-2; D is uncertain. V shed 3 bases and J shed 0 bases, with 5 bases lying between them. The CDR3 contains 14 residues. Per germline, CDR1 MNHEY and CDR2 SMNVEV (reference sequence). The CDR3 protein is CASSLGTNTGELFF. As DNA, the CDR3 is TGTGCCAGCAGTTTGGGGACGAACACCGGGGAGCTGTTTTTT.

The J gene is TRBJ1-2, the V gene TRBV6-1, with D tentatively TRBD1 (5 bases). The CDR3 length is 13 residues. Germline CDR1 is MNHNS and CDR2 is SASEGT. The germline V and J ends were trimmed by 3 bases and 6 bases, with 11 bases remaining between them. The CDR3 DNA reads TGTGCCAGCAGTGAGCAGGGAATTGATGGCTACACCTTC. Amino acids: CASSEQGIDGYTF.

V usage is TRBV29-1 and J usage is TRBJ1-2, with 11 bases fitting TRBD1. J lost 6 bases, V lost 6 bases, and 9 bases had no gene match. The germline CDR1 and CDR2 sequences are SQVTM and ANQGSEA. The CDR3 has 14 residues. The CDR3 DNA sequence: TGCAGCGTCTTAGGGACAGGGGGTAAAGATGGCTACACCTTC. Translation gives CSVLGTGGKDGYTF.

J is TRBJ2-7 and V is TRBV11-2; no reliable D call. The CDR3 loop spans 12 amino acids. Deletions cut 5 bases from V and 5 bases from J, with 10 bases between. The germline V gene encodes CDR1 SGHAT and CDR2 FQNNGV. CDR3 loop: CASSPSNHEQYF. CDR3 bases: TGTGCCAGCAGCCCCTCAAACCACGAGCAGTACTTC.

The V call is TRBV6-5, the J call TRBJ1-2, with 7 bases fitting TRBD1. The CDR3 runs to 15 residues. The trim removed 7 bases at V and 2 bases at J, leaving 10 bases unmatched. Per the germline V gene, CDR1 is MNHEY and CDR2 is SVGAGI. The CDR3 region is CASTQIRGWNYGYTF. The CDR3 nucleotides read TGTGCCAGCACCCAAATCAGGGGGTGGAACTATGGCTACACCTTC.

The chain joins TRBV10-3 to TRBJ2-3, with 11 bases matching TRBD2. The V gene end was trimmed by 2 bases and the J gene end by 2 bases; junction bases not matched to a gene: 15. Looked up from germline, CDR1 is ENHRY and CDR2 is SYGVKD. This CDR3 has 20 amino acids. The CDR3 nucleotides are TGTGCCATCAGTGAGCTGGGTAGCGGGGGGGACACCACCTTCACAGATACGCAGTATTTT. As protein: CAISELGSGGDTTFTDTQYF.

CDR3 sequence (DNA): TGTGCCTGGAGTGTACGAGGTGGGGCGACCTACGAGCAGTACTTC. Translated: CAWSVRGGATYEQYF. The chain links TRBV30 to TRBJ2-7; possible D gene TRBD1, 5 bases. The CDR3 spans 15 residues. V lost 0 bases to trimming and J lost 2 bases, with 14 bases between them. Germline assignment: CDR1 GTSNPN and CDR2 SVGIG (reference sequence). The entire variable domain, with the rest obtained from reference TRBV30 and TRBJ2-7, is as follows: SQTIHQWPATLVQPVGSPLSLECTVEGTSNPNLYWYRQAAGRGLQLLFYSVGIGQISSEVPQNLSASRPQDRQFILSSKKLLLSDSGFYLCAWSVRGGATYEQYFGPGTRLTVT.

This chain connects TRBV10-3 to TRBJ2-3; 8 positions agree with TRBD2. Germline values: CDR1 ENHRY, CDR2 SYGVKD. V shed 11 bases and J 2 bases; nucleotides not matched to a gene: 9. The CDR3 has 14 amino acids. CDR3 DNA sequence: TGTGCCTCTATCGGGGGGGTTACCACAGATACGCAGTATTTT. This sequence encodes CASIGGVTTDTQYF.

This chain connects TRBV27 to TRBJ1-6; 7 bases fit TRBD1. The J segment lost 6 bases and the V segment lost 5 bases, leaving 4 bases of the junction unmatched. Per germline, CDR1 MNHEY and CDR2 SMNVEV (reference sequence). The CDR3 is 14 residues long. The CDR3 nucleotides are TGTGCCAGCAGTGTCGGGACAGTTAATTCACCCCTCCACTTT. Translating gives CASSVGTVNSPLHF.

The chain recombines TRBV6-1 with TRBJ1-3; tentatively, D is TRBD1 (6 bases). CDR1 and CDR2 (germline): MNHNS, SASEGT. Trimming shortened V by 10 bases and J by 4 bases, and 17 bases separated the two germline ends. This CDR3 region has 14 residues. The CDR3 nucleotides are TGTGCCACCCTAGAGGGGACACCCGGAAACACCATATATTTT. It encodes CATLEGTPGNTIYF.

Comment on this clone: This CDR3 is also generated by other DNA sequences in the sample. The chain combines TRBV4-2 with TRBJ1-2; TRBD1 might be the D (6 bases). The germline V gene has CDR1 LGHNA and CDR2 YNFKEQ. This CDR3 contains 15 residues. The V end lost 0 bases, the J end lost 6 bases, and 14 bases lay between the germline ends. The CDR3 coding sequence is TGTGCCAGCAGCCAAGATCCCGCCCCAGGGGATGGCTACACCTTC. Encoded protein: CASSQDPAPGDGYTF.

The chain combines TRBV7-9 with TRBJ2-1, with D perhaps TRBD1 or TRBD2 (5 bases each). There are 15 residues in the CDR3. The germline V and J ends were trimmed by 3 bases and 1 base, with 10 bases remaining between them. Germline assignment: CDR1 SEHNR and CDR2 FQNEAQ (reference sequence). CDR3 DNA sequence: TGTGCCAGCAGCTTCCGGGACGCGTCCTACAATGAGCAGTTCTTC. Translated, it gives CASSFRDASYNEQFF.

Here the CDR3 DNA reads TGTGCCAGCAGTCCCAGACAGGGGGATTACTACGAGCAGTACTTC. Residues: CASSPRQGDYYEQYF. J is TRBJ2-7 and V is TRBV7-9; 9 bases match TRBD1. Trimming took 6 bases from V and 3 from J; bases not matched to a gene: 9. The CDR3 sequence is 15 residues long. Per germline, CDR1 SEHNR and CDR2 FQNEAQ (reference sequence).

The chain joins TRBV9 to TRBJ1-1; 10 bases agree with TRBD1. There are 14 residues in the CDR3. Germline CDR1 SGDLS, CDR2 YYNGEE. With 3 bases clipped from V and 6 bases from J, the junction kept 5 bases outside the gene matches. The CDR3 coding sequence is TGTGCCAGCAGCGAAGGGACAGGGGACCCTGAAGCTTTCTTT. Encoded protein: CASSEGTGDPEAFF.

The V call is TRBV5-7, the J call TRBJ2-1; perhaps TRBD2 as D (5 bases). TRBV5-7 is an open reading frame, and its role is uncertain. The CDR3 has 14 amino acids. V gave up 6 bases and J gave up 9 bases, with 19 bases separating them. The CDR3, as DNA: TGTGCCAGCATCGACTCCGGGTCGAGCGGTGAGCAGTTCTTC. Amino acid sequence: CASIDSGSSGEQFF.

The chain has TRBV6-1 and TRBJ2-5, with D perhaps TRBD1 (5 bases). Germline CDR1 is MNHNS and CDR2 is SASEGT. Trimming took 1 base from V and 0 from J, leaving 9 bases between them. The CDR3 has 15 amino acids. This CDR3 is CASSEEDTYQETQYF. The CDR3 bases are TGTGCCAGCAGTGAAGAGGACACTTACCAAGAGACCCAGTACTTC.

V gene TRBV6-7 combines with J gene TRBJ2-6, with D possibly being TRBD2 (5 bases). TRBV6-7 belongs to the ORF category, with a function that is uncertain. With 0 bases removed from V and 6 bases from J, the gap between germline ends came to 18 bases. The CDR3 contains 18 residues. The CDR3: CASSYSDYGLRKANVLTF. DNA for the CDR3: TGTGCCAGCAGTTACTCAGATTATGGACTGAGGAAGGCCAACGTCCTGACTTTC.

V is TRBV6-1 and J is TRBJ1-3; a weak D match, TRBD1 (5 bases). The V and J ends lost 1 base and 0 bases respectively, with 13 bases between them. Germline V CDR1 and CDR2: MNHNS, SASEGT. The CDR3 is 17 amino acids. CDR3 amino acids: CASSEVPGRSSGNTIYF. CDR3 DNA: TGTGCCAGCAGTGAAGTACCGGGACGAAGCTCTGGAAACACCATATATTTT.

This chain uses TRBV5-4 with TRBJ1-1; D is perhaps TRBD1 (5 bases). Germline V lookup: CDR1 SGHNT, CDR2 YYREEE (reference sequence). The CDR3 has 14 residues. With 3 bases removed from V and 3 bases from J, the gap between germline ends came to 12 bases. CDR3 coding DNA: TGTGCCAGCAGCTATCCCCAGGGAGACACTGAAGCTTTCTTT. Amino acids: CASSYPQGDTEAFF. The full variable domain, its missing parts supplied by reference TRBV5-4 and TRBJ1-1, is ETGVTQSPTHLIKTRGQQVTLRCSSQSGHNTVSWYQQALGQGPQFIFQYYREEENGRGNFPPRFSGLQFPNYSSELNVNALELDDSALYLCASSYPQGDTEAFFGQGTRLTVV.

The chain employs TRBV27 and TRBJ2-2; D uncertain. Trimming cost V 7 bases and J 1 base, with 16 bases left between them. Germline CDR1 and CDR2: MNHEY and SMNVEV (reference sequence). The CDR3 is 16 residues long. CDR3 loop: CASKALGYGNTGELFF. The CDR3 region has the DNA TGTGCCAGCAAAGCTTTGGGGTATGGGAACACCGGGGAGCTGTTTTTT.

V and J are TRBV4-2 and TRBJ2-1; D unclear. The V gene's germline CDR1 is LGHNA and CDR2 YNFKEQ. The CDR3 has 14 residues. The germline V and J ends were trimmed by 3 bases and 4 bases, with 10 bases remaining between them. This CDR3 reads CASSQSLAYNEQFF. CDR3 nucleotide sequence: TGTGCCAGCAGCCAGTCCTTAGCTTACAATGAGCAGTTCTTC.